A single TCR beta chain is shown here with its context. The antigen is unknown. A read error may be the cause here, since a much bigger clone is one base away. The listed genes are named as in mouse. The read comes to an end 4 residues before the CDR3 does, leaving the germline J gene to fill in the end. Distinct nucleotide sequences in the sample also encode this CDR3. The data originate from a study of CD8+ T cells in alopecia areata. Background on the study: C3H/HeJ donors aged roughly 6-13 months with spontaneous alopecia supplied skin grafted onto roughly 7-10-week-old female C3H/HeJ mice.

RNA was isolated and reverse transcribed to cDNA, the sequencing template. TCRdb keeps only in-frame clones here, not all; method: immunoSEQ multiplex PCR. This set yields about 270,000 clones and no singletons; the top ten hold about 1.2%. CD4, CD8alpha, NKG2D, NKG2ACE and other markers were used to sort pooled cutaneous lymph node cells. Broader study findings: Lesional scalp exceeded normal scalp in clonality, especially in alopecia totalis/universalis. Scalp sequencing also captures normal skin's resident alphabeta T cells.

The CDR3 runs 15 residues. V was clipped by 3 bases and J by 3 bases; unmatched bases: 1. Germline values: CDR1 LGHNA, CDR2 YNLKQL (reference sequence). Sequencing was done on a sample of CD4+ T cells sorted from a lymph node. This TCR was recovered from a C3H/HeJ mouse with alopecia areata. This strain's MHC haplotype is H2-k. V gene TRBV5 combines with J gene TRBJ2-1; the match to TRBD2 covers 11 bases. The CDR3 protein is CASSQDWGVYAEQFF. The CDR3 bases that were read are TGTGCCAGCAGCCAGGACTGGGGGGTCTATGCT.